This TCR beta chain is drawn from a study of blood T cell repertoires in COVID-19. As for the study in general: The cDNA or gDNA used as material had been derived from T cells, B-cell-depleted T cells, or PBMCs.

Libraries were prepared by immunoSEQ multiplex PCR; TCRdb keeps only in-frame clonotypes and omits some of them. This sample has tens of thousands of clones, with around nine tenths found just once. This clone was recorded once. Germline assignment: CDR1 MNHEY and CDR2 SVGAGI. With 2 bases removed from V and 6 bases from J, the gap between germline ends came to 8 bases. The CDR3 length is 13 residues. The sample taken for sequencing was peripheral blood. The genes are TRBV6-5 and TRBJ2-1; D gene ambiguous. This receptor was taken from a human donor with active COVID-19. The donor label of this sample is uncertain. This CDR3 is CASSYPPFNEQFF. CDR3 nucleotides: TGTGCCAGCAGTTACCCTCCCTTCAATGAGCAGTTCTTC.